This T cell receptor (beta chain) was obtained from a study of OX40 agonist ivuxolimab in advanced cancers. Study as a whole: Ivuxolimab is a fully human IgG2 antibody that activates OX40 (CD134). Ivuxolimab was delivered to patients intravenously every 2 weeks at doses spanning 0.01 to 10 mg/kg.

Here immunoSEQ multiplex PCR was the method, and the copy in TCRdb shows in-frame clones only, minus some. The repertoire holds about 76,000 clones, about 89% seen once, with 10% to 15% in the top ten. The TCR was taken from an adult with an advanced solid tumor such as melanoma, head and neck, liver or kidney cancer. The sequencing used CD4+ or CD8+ T cells sorted from blood, collected in a trial of the OX40 agonist ivuxolimab.

The CDR3 reads CASSLWGAVSLEQYF. The CDR3 DNA is TGTGCCAGCAGCCTGTGGGGGGCCGTCTCTCTCGAGCAGTACTTC. The chain couples TRBV28 to TRBJ2-7; TRBD1 or TRBD2 may be the D gene (6 bases each). CDR3 size: 15 residues. Germline loops: CDR1 MDHEN, CDR2 SYDVKM. The V and J ends lost 6 bases and 6 bases respectively, with 21 bases between them. The complete variable domain, with remaining parts taken from reference TRBV28 and TRBJ2-7, reads DVKVTQSSRYLVKRTGEKVFLECVQDMDHENMFWYRQDPGLGLRLIYFSYDVKMKEKGDIPEGYSVSREKKERFSLILESASTNQTSMYLCASSLWGAVSLEQYFGPGTRLTVT.